Included here is one TCR beta chain sequence, with context. Germline values: CDR1 SEHNR, CDR2 FQNEAQ (reference sequence). With V trimmed by 10 bases and J by 5 bases, 6 bases remained unmatched. This CDR3 region has 12 residues. A J-beta primer mix and a sample-barcoded 5' primer were used in a second PCR of roughly 6 to 11 cycles. TCRdb fed the 5' RACE reads into MiXCR, producing one record per CDR3 protein. This table holds around 1.1 million distinct CDR3 sequences, roughly two fifths found once. This sample stems from a study of blood T cells in healthy people across ages. The receptor was derived from a man younger than 35 in good health. The sample consisted of blood. This chain links TRBV7-9 with TRBJ1-1, with 8 bases lining up with TRBD1. The CDR3 protein is CATGQGGTEAFF. The CDR3 DNA follows: TGTGCCACCGGACAGGGTGGGACTGAAGCTTTCTTT. Using reference TRBV7-9 and TRBJ1-1 for the parts outside the CDR3, the full variable domain is DTGVSQNPRHKITKRGQNVTFRCDPISEHNRLYWYRQTLGQGPEFLTYFQNEAQLEKSRLLSDRFSAERPKGSFSTLEIQRTEQGDSAMYLCATGQGGTEAFFGQGTRLTVV.